In its sample, the clone carrying this T cell receptor (beta chain) was seen a few times. Its antigen is not known. Germline loops: CDR1 MDHEN, CDR2 SYDVKM. This CDR3 has 14 amino acids. V lost 6 bases, J lost 3 bases, and 8 bases stayed unmatched. This specimen belongs to a study of CD8 T cells in ankylosing spondylitis. Making the TCR beta libraries involved quantitative 5'-RACE with molecular barcodes. TCRdb recomputed calls from the 5' RACE reads with MiXCR, one row per CDR3 protein. The repertoire has 250,000 to 350,000 distinct CDR3 sequences, 7% to 9% of them found once; the top ten carry roughly 15%. Whole-study findings and limits: The clones that were linked to disease were reported to be significantly enriched in matched synovial fluid samples from ankylosing spondylitis patients. Among TCR beta sequences, a motif of eight highly homologous variants appeared characteristic of ankylosing spondylitis blood.

The source material was blood, either unsorted or a sorted T cell fraction (not recorded which). The receptor's source is a male donor with ankylosing spondylitis. The chain recombines TRBV28 with TRBJ2-7, with 7 bases fitting TRBD1. Written as DNA, the CDR3 is TGTGCCAGCAGCACGCCGGACAGGAACTACGAGCAGTACTTC. Translated: CASSTPDRNYEQYF.